The clone carrying this T cell receptor beta chain has a handful of counts. The antigen remains unidentified. The record originates from a study of blood T cells in healthy people across ages. V shed 6 bases and J 3 bases; nucleotides not matched to a gene: 11. This CDR3 has 17 amino acids. In germline, CDR1 is MNHNS, CDR2 SASEGT. A second about 7 to 12 cycle PCR used barcoded and J-beta primers. All samples yielded 3 million or more CDR3-containing paired-end reads. Each CDR3 protein is one row after TCRdb ran MiXCR on the 5' RACE reads. Here the sample spans hundreds of thousands of distinct CDR3 sequences, approximately 49% being singletons. Study findings and constraints: Getting older went along with TCR beta diversity per million T cells dropping roughly linearly.

At least 7 million PBMCs were isolated per sample. Every sample gave at least 6 micrograms of total RNA when it was extracted. Input material: blood. The V and J genes are TRBV6-1 and TRBJ2-2; 9 bases map to TRBD1. This receptor was taken from a woman aged 60-70 years in good health. For the CDR3, the DNA is TGTGCCAGCAGCCTTACAGGGGGCTTAGGAGACACCGGGGAGCTGTTTTTT. Translating gives CASSLTGGLGDTGELFF.